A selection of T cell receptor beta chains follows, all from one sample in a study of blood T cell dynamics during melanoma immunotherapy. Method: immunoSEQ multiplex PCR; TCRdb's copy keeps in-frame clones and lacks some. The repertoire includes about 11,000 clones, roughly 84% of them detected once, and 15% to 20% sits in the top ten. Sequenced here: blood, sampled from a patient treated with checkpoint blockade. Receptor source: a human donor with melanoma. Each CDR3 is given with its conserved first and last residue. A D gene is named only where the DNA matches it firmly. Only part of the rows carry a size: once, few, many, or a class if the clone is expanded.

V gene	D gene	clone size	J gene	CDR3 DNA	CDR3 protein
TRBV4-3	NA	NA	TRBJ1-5	TGCGCCAGCAGCCAAGATCGAAACAGGAACCAGCCCCAGCATTTT	CASSQDRNRNQPQHF
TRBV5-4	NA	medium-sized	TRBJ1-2	TGTGCCAGCAGCGGACTTCAGGGATACTATGGCTACACCTTC	CASSGLQGYYGYTF
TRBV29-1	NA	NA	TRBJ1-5	TGCAGCGTAGAGTTTCTAGGGGAGCCCAATCAGCCCCAGCATTTT	CSVEFLGEPNQPQHF
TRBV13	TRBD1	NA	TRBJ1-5	TGTGCCAGCAGCCCCTCTGGGACAGGGAGGTCGGACGTGAGCAATCAGCCCCAGCATTTT	CASSPSGTGRSDVSNQPQHF
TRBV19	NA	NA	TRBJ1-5	TGTGCCAGTAGTAATCAGGGTCCTCAGCCCCAGCATTTT	CASSNQGPQPQHF
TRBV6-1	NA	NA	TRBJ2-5	TGTGCCAGCAGTGAAGCGGGGGTTCGGGAGACCCAGTACTTC	CASSEAGVRETQYF
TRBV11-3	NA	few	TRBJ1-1	TGTGCCAGCAGCTCGGGGGCTGGGGCTTTCTTT	CASSSGAGAFF
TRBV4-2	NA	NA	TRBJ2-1	TGTGCCAGCAGCCAAGATAATATACTAAATGAGCAGTTCTTC	CASSQDNILNEQFF
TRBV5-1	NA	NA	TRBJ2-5	TGCGCCAGCAGCACTGGGGGACGGGACTCTTCGTACTTC	CASSTGGRDSSYF
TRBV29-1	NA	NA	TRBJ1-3	TGCAGCGTTGCCGGGGGCGCCGGAAACACCATATATTTT	CSVAGGAGNTIYF
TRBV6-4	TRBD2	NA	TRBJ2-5	TGTGCCAGCAGTGACTCCCCGGGGGGGCTGGAGACCCAGTACTTC	CASSDSPGGLETQYF
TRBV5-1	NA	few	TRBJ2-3	TGCGCCAGCAGCTTCGGCGGTGTGGATACAGATACGCAGTATTTT	CASSFGGVDTDTQYF
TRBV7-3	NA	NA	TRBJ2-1	TGTGCCAGCAGCTTAGGGCTACCAAACAATGAGCAGTTCTTC	CASSLGLPNNEQFF
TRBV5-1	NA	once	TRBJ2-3	TGCGCCAGCAGCTCATACCCTGGGGATACGCAGTATTTT	CASSSYPGDTQYF
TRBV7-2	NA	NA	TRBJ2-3	TGTGCCAGCACCCAGGGACATAGCACAGATACGCAGTATTTT	CASTQGHSTDTQYF
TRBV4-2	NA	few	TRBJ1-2	TGTGCCAGCAGCCAAGAAAGTGGGTGGGCAGGGCCGGACTATGGCTACACCTTC	CASSQESGWAGPDYGYTF
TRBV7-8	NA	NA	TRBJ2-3	TGTGCCAGCAGCTTGGGGGAGGATACGCAGTATTTT	CASSLGEDTQYF